This T cell receptor beta chain was documented in a study of post-analysis software for immune sequencing data. Across the whole study: In terms of disease course, relapsing-remitting, secondary progressive and progressive-relapsing multiple sclerosis were included.

General study results and limits: Strong co-clustering by F measure was seen for same-batch samples. A significant reduction in normalized Chao1 diversity was observed in multiple sclerosis patients versus controls.

The library was made from cDNA and included unique molecular identifiers. T cells numbering about 0.95 to 10 million yielded 450,000 to 600,000 cDNA molecules. TCRdb recomputed calls from the PCR reads with MiXCR, one row per CDR3 protein. There are about 680,000 distinct CDR3 sequences in the sample; approximately 59% occur only once, and about 11% lies in the top ten. Remarks on this clonotype: Its matching antigen is unknown.

The receptor was isolated from a girl between 2 and 10 years old with multiple sclerosis. Specimen: blood.

The CDR3 nucleotides are TGCAGCGCAACCGGACAGATGAACACTGAAGCTTTCTTT. Protein sequence: CSATGQMNTEAFF. V and J are TRBV29-1 and TRBJ1-1; a possible D gene is TRBD1 (6 bases). This CDR3 contains 13 residues. Trimming pared 7 bases from V and 0 bases from J, leaving 12 bases between. Germline assignment: CDR1 SQVTM and CDR2 ANQGSEA.